A single sample is the source of the 6 T cell receptor beta chains below, sequenced in a study of T cells after yellow fever vaccination. A single record per CDR3 protein comes from TCRdb applying MiXCR to the 5' RACE reads. The sample lists approximately 180,000 distinct CDR3 sequences, 6.2% occurring once. This specimen was CD4+ T cells sorted from PBMCs, taken on the day of the first yellow fever vaccination. The receptors here all came from a man between 18 and 29 years old who received the YFV17D yellow fever vaccine.

V is TRBV7-8 and J is TRBJ1-5; tentatively, D is TRBD1 (5 bases). The CDR3 is made up of 16 amino acids. V lost 4 bases and J lost 7, with 20 bases in between. From germline, CDR1 is SGHVS and CDR2 FQNEAQ. This CDR3 is CASSSPKGLPKQPQHF. The CDR3 bases are TGTGCCAGCAGCTCTCCGAAGGGGCTTCCTAAGCAGCCCCAGCATTTT.

Ten or more counts support this clonotype. The V call is TRBV19, the J call TRBJ2-5; TRBD1 is a possible D gene (5 bases). V lost 8 bases and J lost 3, with 7 bases in between. The CDR3 has 11 residues. Germline loops: CDR1 LNHDA, CDR2 SQIVND (reference sequence). CDR3: CASSGKETQYF. CDR3 DNA sequence: TGTGCCAGTTCAGGGAAAGAGACCCAGTACTTC.

This clonotype was counted ten times or more. The chain carries TRBV29-1 and TRBJ1-2, with unresolved D. The CDR3 covers 13 residues. V lost 4 bases, J lost 3 bases, and 12 bases lay in between. CDR1 is SQVTM and CDR2 is ANQGSEA in the germline V gene. The CDR3 sequence: CSVASGLDYGYTF. The CDR3 bases are TGCAGCGTTGCTAGTGGGCTTGACTATGGCTACACCTTC.

Many counts were recorded for this clonotype. V is TRBV5-1 and J is TRBJ2-1; 10 nucleotides align to TRBD1. The CDR3 runs to 15 residues. Trimming at V came to 2 bases and at J to 8 bases, leaving 7 bases not matched to a gene. Germline V gene data show CDR1 as SGHRS and CDR2 as YFSETQ. The CDR3 loop reads CASSFRPGTGDEQFF. The DNA of the CDR3 is TGCGCCAGCAGCTTTCGCCCCGGGACAGGGGATGAGCAGTTCTTC.

The V and J genes are TRBV7-9 and TRBJ1-5; maybe TRBD1 (5 bases). V was clipped by 5 bases and J by 3 bases, with 14 bases between them. Germline V lookup: CDR1 SEHNR, CDR2 FQNEAQ (reference sequence). This CDR3 has 15 residues. CDR3 in amino acids: CASSTTDYSNQPQHF. The CDR3 DNA reads as TGTGCCAGCAGCACGACAGATTATTCCAATCAGCCCCAGCATTTT.

Ten or more counts support this clonotype. This rearrangement joins TRBV5-1 to TRBJ2-5; 7 nucleotides align to TRBD2. Per the germline V gene, CDR1 is SGHRS and CDR2 is YFSETQ. J lost 5 bases, V lost 1 base, and 8 bases had no gene match. The CDR3 loop spans 15 amino acids. In nucleotides, the CDR3 is TGCGCCAGCAGCTTGCAGCGGGGAGGCGAGGAGACCCAGTACTTC. This translates into CASSLQRGGEETQYF.